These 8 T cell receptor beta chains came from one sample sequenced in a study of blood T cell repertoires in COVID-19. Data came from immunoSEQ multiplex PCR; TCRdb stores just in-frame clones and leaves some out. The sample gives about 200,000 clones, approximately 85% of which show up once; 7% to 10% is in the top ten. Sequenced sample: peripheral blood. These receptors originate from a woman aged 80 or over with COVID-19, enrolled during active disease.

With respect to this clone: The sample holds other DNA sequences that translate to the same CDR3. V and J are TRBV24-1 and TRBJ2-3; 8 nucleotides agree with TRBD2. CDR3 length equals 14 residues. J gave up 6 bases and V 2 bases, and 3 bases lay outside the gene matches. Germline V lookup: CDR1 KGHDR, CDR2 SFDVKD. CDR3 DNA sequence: TGTGCCACCAGTGATTCCGGGAGGGGGGATACGCAGTATTTT. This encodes CATSDSGRGDTQYF.

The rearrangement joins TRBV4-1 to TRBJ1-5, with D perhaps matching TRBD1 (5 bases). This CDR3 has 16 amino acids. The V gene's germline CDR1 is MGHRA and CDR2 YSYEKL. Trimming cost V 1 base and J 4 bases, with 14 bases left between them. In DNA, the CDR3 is TGCGCCAGCAGCCAAGGCCAGGGAGGGCTAAATCAGCCCCAGCATTTT. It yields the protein CASSQGQGGLNQPQHF.

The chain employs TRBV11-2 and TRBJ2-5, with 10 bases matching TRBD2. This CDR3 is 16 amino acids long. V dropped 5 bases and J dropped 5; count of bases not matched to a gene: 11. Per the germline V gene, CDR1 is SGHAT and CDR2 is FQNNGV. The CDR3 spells CASSLGGGLATETQYF. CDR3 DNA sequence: TGTGCCAGCAGCCTGGGGGGGGGACTAGCGACGGAGACCCAGTACTTC.

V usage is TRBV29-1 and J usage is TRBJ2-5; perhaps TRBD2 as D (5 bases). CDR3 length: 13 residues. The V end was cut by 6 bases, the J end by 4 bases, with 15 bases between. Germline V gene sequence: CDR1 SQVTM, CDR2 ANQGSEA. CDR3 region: CSVDRGVGETQYF. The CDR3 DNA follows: TGCAGCGTGGACCGGGGAGTTGGAGAGACCCAGTACTTC.

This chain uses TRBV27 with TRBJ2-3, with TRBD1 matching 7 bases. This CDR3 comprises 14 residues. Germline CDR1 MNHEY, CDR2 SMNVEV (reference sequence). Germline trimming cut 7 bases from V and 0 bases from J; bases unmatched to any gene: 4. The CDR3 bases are TGTGCCAGCACCCTGACAGGGAGCACAGATACGCAGTATTTT. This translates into CASTLTGSTDTQYF.

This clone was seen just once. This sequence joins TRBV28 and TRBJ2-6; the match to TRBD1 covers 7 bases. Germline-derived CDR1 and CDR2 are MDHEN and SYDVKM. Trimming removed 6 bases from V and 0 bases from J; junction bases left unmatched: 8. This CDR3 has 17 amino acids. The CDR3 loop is CASSPEGGPSGANVLTF. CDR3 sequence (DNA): TGTGCCAGCAGCCCAGAAGGGGGCCCCTCTGGGGCCAACGTCCTGACTTTC.

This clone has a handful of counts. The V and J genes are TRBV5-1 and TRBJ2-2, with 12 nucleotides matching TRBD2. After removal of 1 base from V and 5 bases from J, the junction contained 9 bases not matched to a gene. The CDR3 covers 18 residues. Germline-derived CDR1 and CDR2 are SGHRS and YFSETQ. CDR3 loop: CASSLSGLAGGRTGELFF. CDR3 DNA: TGCGCCAGCAGCTTGTCCGGGCTAGCGGGAGGGCGGACCGGGGAGCTGTTTTTT.

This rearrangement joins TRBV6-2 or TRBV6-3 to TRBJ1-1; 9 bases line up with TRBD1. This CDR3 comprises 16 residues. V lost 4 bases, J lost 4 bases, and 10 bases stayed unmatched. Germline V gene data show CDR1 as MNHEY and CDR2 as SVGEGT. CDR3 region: CASSSNRDRVATEAFF. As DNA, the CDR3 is TGTGCCAGCAGTTCGAACCGGGACAGGGTTGCCACTGAAGCTTTCTTT.